A single sample is the source of the 21 T cell receptor beta chains below, sequenced in a study of a mutant IDH1 vaccine in newly diagnosed glioma. The time point is: week 5, during vaccination. With topical imiquimod, each dose of the vaccine consisted of 300 ug of mutant IDH1 20-mer peptide. Method: immunoSEQ multiplex PCR; TCRdb's copy keeps in-frame clones and lacks some. This sample yields tens of thousands of clones, of which over 75% are seen a single time; more than 0.5% belongs to the top ten. Their specific antigens are unknown. The sample consisted of PBMCs, taken from a glioma patient whose treatment included an IDH1 peptide vaccine. The receptor set was obtained from a woman between 45 and 60 years old with glioma.

In DNA, the CDR3 is TGCGCCAGCAGCTATGGGGGACAGGGGAACACTGAAGCTTTCTTT. It specifies CASSYGGQGNTEAFF. The chain recombines TRBV5-1 with TRBJ1-1, with 9 bases matching TRBD1. V was clipped by 3 bases and J by 1 base; unmatched bases: 4. CDR1 is SGHRS and CDR2 is YFSETQ in the germline V gene. The CDR3 consists of 15 residues.

V gene TRBV18 combines with J gene TRBJ1-1, with D hard to call. Trimming removed 1 base from V and 8 bases from J, with 14 bases in between. The CDR3 has 14 residues. Germline loops: CDR1 KGHSH, CDR2 LQKENI. As DNA, the CDR3 is TGTGCCAGCTCACCACAAACGGACCCCTCAGAAGCTTTCTTT. Residues: CASSPQTDPSEAFF.

This clone was seen a handful of times. The rearrangement uses TRBV30 and TRBJ2-2; D gene unclear. V was trimmed by 2 bases and J by 0 bases, leaving 4 bases between them. The length of the CDR3 is 13 residues. Germline V gives CDR1 GTSNPN, CDR2 SVGIG (reference sequence). The CDR3 DNA reads TGTGCCTGGAGTCGGGCGAACACCGGGGAGCTGTTTTTT. As protein: CAWSRANTGELFF.

In DNA form, the CDR3 reads TGTGCCAGCAGCTCCGCCCGACAGGGAGCTAACTATGGCTACACCTTC. This encodes CASSSARQGANYGYTF. J is TRBJ1-2 and V is TRBV7-9, with 7 positions matching TRBD1. The CDR3 loop spans 16 amino acids. The V segment lost 4 bases and the J segment 0 bases; nucleotides outside the gene matches: 8. Germline CDR1 is SEHNR and CDR2 is FQNEAQ (reference sequence). Together with reference TRBV7-9 and TRBJ1-2, the CDR3 gives the full variable domain: DTGVSQNPRHKITKRGQNVTFRCDPISEHNRLYWYRQTLGQGPEFLTYFQNEAQLEKSRLLSDRFSAERPKGSFSTLEIQRTEQGDSAMYLCASSSARQGANYGYTFGSGTRLTVV.

The V and J genes are TRBV5-1 and TRBJ1-2; D possibly corresponds to TRBD1 (5 bases). Germline V lookup: CDR1 SGHRS, CDR2 YFSETQ. The length of the CDR3 is 15 residues. Trimming took 1 base from V and 8 from J, leaving 18 bases between them. The CDR3 loop is CASSLRLGEAEGYTF. For the CDR3, the DNA is TGCGCCAGCAGCTTGCGGTTAGGGGAGGCGGAGGGCTACACCTTC.

The chain carries TRBV6-5 and TRBJ1-6, with a weak D call TRBD1 (6 bases). Between the trimmed V and J ends, which lost 10 bases and 0 bases, there was a span of 13 bases. The V gene's germline CDR1 is MNHEY and CDR2 SVGAGI. CDR3 size: 15 residues. The CDR3 here is CATGQPSSYNSPLHF. The CDR3 bases are TGTGCCACAGGACAGCCGAGCTCCTATAATTCACCCCTCCACTTT.

This chain joins TRBV7-9 and TRBJ1-1, with unresolved D. The V gene's germline CDR1 is SEHNR and CDR2 FQNEAQ (reference sequence). Trimming removed 6 bases at V and 1 base at J, with 12 bases between. CDR3 length: 14 amino acids. CDR3: CASSPATRNTEAFF. The CDR3 DNA reads TGTGCCAGCAGTCCCGCAACCAGGAACACTGAAGCTTTCTTT.

The chain uses TRBV27 and TRBJ1-1; no clear D. This CDR3 region has 8 residues. The germline V gene encodes CDR1 MNHEY and CDR2 SMNVEV (reference sequence). Between the trimmed V and J ends, which lost 10 bases and 8 bases, there was a span of 5 bases. The CDR3 spells CAILEAFF. The CDR3 DNA is TGTGCCATCCTAGAAGCTTTCTTT.

The V gene is TRBV6-4, the J gene TRBJ2-7; 10 bases are shared with TRBD2. Germline CDR1 MRHNA, CDR2 SNTAGT. CDR3 length: 15 residues. V trimming: 0 bases; J trimming: 3 bases; junction bases outside the gene matches: 2. CDR3 bases: TGTGCCAGCAGTGACTCGTCTAGCGGGAGCTACGAGCAGTACTTC. This sequence encodes CASSDSSSGSYEQYF.

V and J are TRBV6-5 and TRBJ1-5; the D gene is possibly TRBD1 (6 bases). The CDR3 consists of 14 residues. V was cut by 5 bases and J by 6 bases, with 14 bases left in between. Germline V gives CDR1 MNHEY, CDR2 SVGAGI. CDR3 in amino acids: CASSKVGGGQPQHF. CDR3 bases: TGTGCCAGCAGTAAGGTAGGGGGGGGTCAGCCCCAGCATTTT.

The CDR3 loop reads CASMGRGNEQFF. For the CDR3, the DNA is TGTGCCAGCATGGGGAGGGGTAATGAGCAGTTCTTC. The chain uses TRBV2 and TRBJ2-1; 7 nucleotides match TRBD2. V was pared by 7 bases and J by 7 bases, with 4 bases of the junction left unmatched. Germline CDR1 SNHLY, CDR2 FYNNEI. There are 12 residues in the CDR3.

J is TRBJ1-2 and V is TRBV16; D remains unclear. The length of the CDR3 is 14 residues. The V end lost 2 bases, the J end lost 0 bases, and 7 bases lay between the germline ends. The germline gives CDR1 KGHSY, CDR2 FQNENV. The CDR3 reads CASSQGRSNYGYTF. The CDR3 DNA reads TGTGCCAGCAGCCAAGGGCGCTCTAACTATGGCTACACCTTC.

The chain uses TRBV2 and TRBJ1-1, with no clear D. The CDR3 totals 13 residues. Germline CDR1 and CDR2: SNHLY and FYNNEI. V shed 6 bases and J shed 2 bases, with 10 bases lying between them. CDR3 residues: CASRREINTEAFF. The CDR3 DNA reads TGTGCCAGCAGACGGGAGATCAACACTGAAGCTTTCTTT.

The gene calls are TRBV28 and TRBJ1-1; 7 bases map to TRBD1. In germline, CDR1 is MDHEN, CDR2 SYDVKM. Losses at the gene ends were 7 bases for V and 6 bases for J; bases not matched to a gene: 14. This CDR3 is built from 15 residues. CDR3 in DNA: TGTGCCAGCAAATCTCCCGGGACAGTCGACGCTGAAGCTTTCTTT. Translated, it gives CASKSPGTVDAEAFF.

The V call is TRBV28, the J call TRBJ2-3; D not resolved. The CDR3 length is 15 residues. The V gene's germline CDR1 is MDHEN and CDR2 SYDVKM. V lost 6 bases and J 0 bases, leaving 13 bases between the germline ends. The CDR3 loop is CASRGSTPSTDTQYF. The CDR3 DNA reads TGTGCCAGCAGGGGGTCTACCCCTAGCACAGATACGCAGTATTTT.

The chain is built from TRBV6-5 and TRBJ1-2; D is uncertain. CDR1 and CDR2 from the germline V gene are MNHEY and SVGAGI. Trimming took off 5 bases at V and 8 bases at J, with 6 bases between the two ends. CDR3 length equals 10 residues. The CDR3 spells CASSEEGYTF. DNA of the CDR3: TGTGCCAGCAGTGAAGAGGGCTACACCTTC.

The chain uses TRBV15 and TRBJ1-1; D uncertain. V was shortened by 5 bases and J by 7 bases, with 17 bases between the two germline ends. Germline CDR1 reads LNHNV; CDR2 reads YYDKDF (reference sequence). This CDR3 is built from 14 residues. Here the CDR3 DNA reads TGTGCCACCAGCGAGGGCAGCGCGACGGATGAAGCTTTCTTT. This gives the protein CATSEGSATDEAFF.

This chain links TRBV28 with TRBJ1-5; a possible D gene is TRBD1 (5 bases). Between the trimmed V and J ends, which lost 7 bases and 4 bases, there was a span of 14 bases. Germline CDR1 MDHEN, CDR2 SYDVKM. The CDR3 covers 14 residues. The CDR3 DNA follows: TGTGCCAGCACCTCCGGGGGATGGAATCAGCCCCAGCATTTT. Its protein product is CASTSGGWNQPQHF.

The genes are TRBV19 and TRBJ2-2; D tentatively fits TRBD1 or TRBD2 (6 bases each). The V end lost 6 bases, the J end lost 5 bases, and 16 bases lay between the germline ends. Germline loops: CDR1 LNHDA, CDR2 SQIVND (reference sequence). The CDR3 runs to 15 residues. The CDR3 sequence: CASSPRGTRTGELFF. The DNA of the CDR3 is TGTGCCAGTAGCCCAAGGGGGACTCGGACCGGGGAGCTGTTTTTT.

V usage is TRBV19 and J usage is TRBJ2-7, with D perhaps TRBD2 (6 bases). Germline loops: CDR1 LNHDA, CDR2 SQIVND (reference sequence). The CDR3 has 14 residues. Trimming removed 7 bases at V and 2 bases at J, with 15 bases between. The CDR3 region is CASTSSGDPYEQYF. CDR3 nucleotides: TGTGCCAGTACCTCGTCGGGGGACCCCTACGAGCAGTACTTC.

The rearrangement links TRBV5-1 to TRBJ2-2; D is possibly TRBD2 (6 bases). Trimming removed 3 bases from V and 7 bases from J, with 16 bases in between. This CDR3 is 15 amino acids long. The germline V gene encodes CDR1 SGHRS and CDR2 YFSETQ. CDR3 nucleotides: TGCGCCAGCAGCTCCAACGGGACTCCCGGCGGGGAGCTGTTTTTT. Its protein product is CASSSNGTPGGELFF.